The entry below gives a single T cell receptor (beta chain) sequence along with its context. The data derive from a study of blood T cell repertoires in COVID-19. V lost 3 bases and J lost 2; bases outside the gene matches: 5. This CDR3 comprises 15 residues. The V gene's germline CDR1 is SQVTM and CDR2 ANQGSEA. Repertoires were generated with immunoSEQ multiplex PCR, while TCRdb's copy carries only in-frame clones and drops some. The sample records roughly 430,000 clones, around 90% being singletons. Specimen: PBMCs or T cells enriched from blood (not recorded which). The clonotype comes from a woman aged 35 to 49 with acute COVID-19. V usage is TRBV29-1 and J usage is TRBJ2-1, with 9 bases fitting TRBD2. CDR3 in DNA: TGCAGCGTTGACGGGACTAGCTATGCCTACAATGAGCAGTTCTTC. It is translated as CSVDGTSYAYNEQFF.